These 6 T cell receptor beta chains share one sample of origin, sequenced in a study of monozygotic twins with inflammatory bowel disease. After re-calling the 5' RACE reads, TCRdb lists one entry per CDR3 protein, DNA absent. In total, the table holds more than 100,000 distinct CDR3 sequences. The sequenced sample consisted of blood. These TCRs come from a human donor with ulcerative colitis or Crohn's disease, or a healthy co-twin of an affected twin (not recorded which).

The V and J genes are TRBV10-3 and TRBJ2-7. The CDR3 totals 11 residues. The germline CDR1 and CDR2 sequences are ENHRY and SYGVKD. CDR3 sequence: CAISSTREQYF.

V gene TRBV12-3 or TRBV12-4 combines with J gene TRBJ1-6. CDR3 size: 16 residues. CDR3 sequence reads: CASSLLQPRPNSPLHF.

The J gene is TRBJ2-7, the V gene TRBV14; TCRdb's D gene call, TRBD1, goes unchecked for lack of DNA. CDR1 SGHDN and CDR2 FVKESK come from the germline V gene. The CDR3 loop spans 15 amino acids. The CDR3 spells CASSQLGTGPYEQYF.

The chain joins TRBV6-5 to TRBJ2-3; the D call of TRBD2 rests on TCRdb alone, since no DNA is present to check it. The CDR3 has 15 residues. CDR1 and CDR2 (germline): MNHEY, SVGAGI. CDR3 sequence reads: CASSYGTSRTDTQYF.

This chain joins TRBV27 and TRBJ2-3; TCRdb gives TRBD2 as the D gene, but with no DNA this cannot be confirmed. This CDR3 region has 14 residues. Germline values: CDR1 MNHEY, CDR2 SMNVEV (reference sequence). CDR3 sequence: CASSGTTRTDTQYF.

CDR3 sequence reads: CASSQDFLSPQETQYF. The chain recombines TRBV4-3 with TRBJ2-5. This CDR3 contains 16 residues. Germline V gives CDR1 LGHNA, CDR2 YSLEER.